Presented here are 24 T cell receptor beta chains from one specimen sequenced in a study of blood T cell repertoires in COVID-19. Only in-frame clones appear in the TCRdb table, and some are missing; sequencing was by immunoSEQ multiplex PCR. The data show just under 350,000 clones, about 90% seen once. Sequencing was performed on peripheral blood. The receptors shown here come from a young woman who had recovered from COVID-19.

This chain connects TRBV7-9 to TRBJ1-2; TRBD1 is a possible D gene (5 bases). V gave up 4 bases and J gave up 7 bases, with 13 bases separating them. CDR3 length equals 13 residues. Germline lookup yields CDR1 SEHNR and CDR2 FQNEAQ (reference sequence). CDR3 loop: CASSSGRLGGYTF. CDR3 DNA sequence: TGTGCCAGCAGCTCAGGGCGCCTCGGTGGCTACACCTTC.

The chain uses TRBV13 and TRBJ1-2; the D is unclear. Germline V gene lookup returns CDR1 PRHDT and CDR2 FYEKMQ (reference sequence). With 8 bases removed from V and 3 bases from J, the gap between germline ends came to 16 bases. This CDR3 spans 14 amino acids. CDR3 loop: CASSPQGRDYGYTF. In DNA form, the CDR3 reads TGTGCCAGCTCCCCTCAAGGGAGGGACTATGGCTACACCTTC.

The gene calls are TRBV10-3 and TRBJ1-1; tentative D call: TRBD1 (5 bases). V lost 3 bases to trimming and J lost 3 bases, with 14 bases between them. The CDR3 covers 15 residues. Germline CDR1 is ENHRY and CDR2 is SYGVKD. The CDR3: CAISEWDGRDTEAFF. CDR3 bases: TGTGCCATCAGTGAATGGGACGGGAGGGACACTGAAGCTTTCTTT.

The genes are TRBV30 and TRBJ1-3, with D possibly being TRBD1 (5 bases). CDR1 GTSNPN and CDR2 SVGIG come from the germline V gene (reference sequence). V was cut by 0 bases and J by 4 bases, with 10 bases left in between. This CDR3 spans 14 amino acids. CDR3: CAWSVQGVGNTIYF. As DNA, the CDR3 is TGTGCCTGGAGTGTACAAGGGGTCGGAAACACCATATATTTT.

The CDR3 sequence: CASSVGSSAETQYF. The CDR3 DNA is TGTGCCAGCAGCGTAGGGAGTTCGGCAGAGACCCAGTACTTC. V gene TRBV9 combines with J gene TRBJ2-5, with D unresolved. CDR3 length equals 14 residues. Germline V CDR1 and CDR2: SGDLS, YYNGEE. Trimming cost V 0 bases and J 4 bases, with 10 bases left between them. The whole variable domain, filled in from reference TRBV9 and TRBJ2-5, reads DSGVTQTPKHLITATGQRVTLRCSPRSGDLSVYWYQQSLDQGLQFLIQYYNGEERAKGNILERFSAQQFPDLHSELNLSSLELGDSALYFCASSVGSSAETQYFGPGTRLLVL.

V and J are TRBV1 and TRBJ1-1; the listed D gene, TRBD1, was not tested against the DNA. TRBV1 is a listed pseudogene. The CDR3 length is 14 residues. CDR3 loop: CTSSRTDRGTEAFF. In nucleotides, the CDR3 is TGCACCAGCAGTCGCACGGACAGGGGCACTGAAGCTTTCTTT.

The chain employs TRBV28 and TRBJ1-3; D is possibly TRBD1 (5 bases). CDR1 is MDHEN and CDR2 is SYDVKM in the germline V gene. This CDR3 spans 16 amino acids. The ends were cut back, 7 bases at V and 4 bases at J, with 20 bases in the middle. The CDR3 sequence is CASNRLGQGGGNTIYF. The CDR3 DNA is TGTGCCAGCAATCGCTTGGGGCAGGGAGGAGGAAACACCATATATTTT.

The V and J genes are TRBV18 and TRBJ2-1; 9 bases line up with TRBD2. The germline V gene has CDR1 KGHSH and CDR2 LQKENI. The trim removed 1 base at V and 8 bases at J, leaving 6 bases unmatched. There are 15 residues in the CDR3. The DNA of the CDR3 is TGTGCCAGCTCACCACTAGCGGGAGTACGTGATGAGCAGTTCTTC. Amino acid sequence: CASSPLAGVRDEQFF.

The rearrangement links TRBV30 to TRBJ1-1; no definite D call. V lost 8 bases and J 0 bases, leaving 13 bases between the germline ends. Germline-derived CDR1 and CDR2 are GTSNPN and SVGIG (reference sequence). The CDR3 consists of 13 residues. The CDR3 loop is CAGRLTMNTEAFF. The CDR3 bases are TGTGCCGGACGGTTGACTATGAACACTGAAGCTTTCTTT. Combining the CDR3 with reference TRBV30 and TRBJ1-1 gives the whole variable domain SQTIHQWPATLVQPVGSPLSLECTVEGTSNPNLYWYRQAAGRGLQLLFYSVGIGQISSEVPQNLSASRPQDRQFILSSKKLLLSDSGFYLCAGRLTMNTEAFFGQGTRLTVV.

The genes are TRBV14 and TRBJ2-3; TRBD2 matches at 8 bases. V lost 4 bases to trimming and J lost 0 bases; unmatched junction nucleotides: 6. The CDR3 runs 16 residues. Germline lookup yields CDR1 SGHDN and CDR2 FVKESK. The CDR3 coding sequence is TGTGCCAGCAGCCTTCGGACTAGCTCTAGCACAGATACGCAGTATTTT. Amino acid sequence: CASSLRTSSSTDTQYF.

CDR3 nucleotide sequence: TGTGCCAGTAGTGCGATACAGGGGGCGGATGGCTACACCTTC. This gives the protein CASSAIQGADGYTF. The genes are TRBV19 and TRBJ1-2, with 9 bases identical to TRBD1. The V gene end was trimmed by 5 bases and the J gene end by 6 bases; junction bases not matched to a gene: 7. This CDR3 has 14 residues. CDR1 and CDR2 (germline): LNHDA, SQIVND (reference sequence).

V is TRBV13 and J is TRBJ1-2; 8 nucleotides agree with TRBD1. The CDR3 extends over 14 amino acids. CDR1 and CDR2 from the germline V gene are PRHDT and FYEKMQ (reference sequence). The trim removed 7 bases at V and 7 bases at J, leaving 11 bases unmatched. The CDR3 coding sequence is TGTGCCAGCAAACGACAGGGGATATTGGTTGGCTACACCTTC. Translating it yields CASKRQGILVGYTF. Using reference TRBV13 and TRBJ1-2 for the parts outside the CDR3, the full variable domain is AAGVIQSPRHLIKEKRETATLKCYPIPRHDTVYWYQQGPGQDPQFLISFYEKMQSDKGSIPDRFSAQQFSDYHSELNMSSLELGDSALYFCASKRQGILVGYTFGSGTRLTVV.

J is TRBJ2-5 and V is TRBV19; D not resolved. V was shortened by 3 bases and J by 0 bases, with 14 bases between the two germline ends. This CDR3 comprises 16 residues. The germline gives CDR1 LNHDA, CDR2 SQIVND (reference sequence). CDR3 sequence reads: CASSMRPGYHQETQYF. CDR3 nucleotide sequence: TGTGCCAGTAGTATGAGGCCCGGGTACCACCAAGAGACCCAGTACTTC. The entire variable domain, with the rest obtained from reference TRBV19 and TRBJ2-5, is as follows: DGGITQSPKYLFRKEGQNVTLSCEQNLNHDAMYWYRQDPGQGLRLIYYSQIVNDFQKGDIAEGYSVSREKKESFPLTVTSAQKNPTAFYLCASSMRPGYHQETQYFGPGTRLLVL.

The rearrangement links TRBV30 to TRBJ1-1; D is undetermined. Trimming pared 4 bases from V and 2 bases from J, leaving 11 bases between. CDR1 and CDR2 from the germline V gene are GTSNPN and SVGIG (reference sequence). The CDR3 has 13 residues. The CDR3 DNA follows: TGTGCCTGGATATCCGGGATCAACACTGAAGCTTTCTTT. It specifies CAWISGINTEAFF.

The rearrangement uses TRBV6-2 or TRBV6-3 and TRBJ2-4; 14 nucleotides line up with TRBD2. This CDR3 contains 15 residues. V lost 6 bases to trimming and J lost 4 bases; unmatched junction nucleotides: 2. CDR1 is MNHEY, CDR2 SVGEGT, per germline. CDR3 amino acids: CASSRLAGGKNIQYF. CDR3 sequence (DNA): TGTGCCAGCAGCCGACTAGCGGGAGGGAAAAACATTCAGTACTTC.

The V gene is TRBV9, the J gene TRBJ1-3, with D uncertain. Germline CDR1 SGDLS, CDR2 YYNGEE. This CDR3 is built from 16 residues. The V gene lost 3 bases and the J gene lost 0 bases, with 13 bases spanning the gap. The CDR3 is CASSERRAFSGNTIYF. Here the CDR3 DNA reads TGTGCCAGCAGCGAGCGGAGGGCATTCTCTGGAAACACCATATATTTT.

As concerns this clone: Different DNA sequences within this sample yield the same CDR3. The chain employs TRBV5-1 and TRBJ2-3, with TRBD2 matching over 9 bases. The V gene's germline CDR1 is SGHRS and CDR2 YFSETQ. With 0 bases clipped from V and 1 base from J, the junction kept 3 bases outside the gene matches. The CDR3 spans 16 residues. In DNA form, the CDR3 reads TGCGCCAGCAGCTTGGGGGTAGCGGGAGGCACAGATACGCAGTATTTT. This gives the protein CASSLGVAGGTDTQYF.

This chain links TRBV4-3 with TRBJ2-4; 12 positions match TRBD2. Germline V gives CDR1 LGHNA, CDR2 YSLEER. CDR3 length: 17 amino acids. The trim removed 0 bases at V and 2 bases at J, leaving 2 bases unmatched. The CDR3 spells CASSQEGLAGPKNIQYF. Here the CDR3 DNA reads TGCGCCAGCAGCCAAGAGGGACTAGCGGGCCCCAAAAACATTCAGTACTTC.

This chain uses TRBV7-9 with TRBJ2-3, with D possibly being TRBD2 (6 bases). V gave up 10 bases and J gave up 2 bases, with 10 bases separating them. In germline, CDR1 is SEHNR, CDR2 FQNEAQ (reference sequence). This CDR3 spans 12 amino acids. CDR3 DNA sequence: TGTGCCACGACTAGTTCCACAGATACGCAGTATTTT. Translated, it gives CATTSSTDTQYF.

This rearrangement joins TRBV29-1 to TRBJ2-1; TRBD2 agrees at 8 bases. CDR3 length: 15 amino acids. Germline CDR1 and CDR2: SQVTM and ANQGSEA. V dropped 3 bases and J dropped 9; count of bases not matched to a gene: 13. CDR3 region: CSVDVGTRSIAEQFF. CDR3 in DNA: TGCAGCGTTGACGTCGGGACTAGATCAATTGCTGAGCAGTTCTTC.

V gene TRBV30 combines with J gene TRBJ2-1; TRBD1 aligns across 7 bases. Germline V gene lookup returns CDR1 GTSNPN and CDR2 SVGIG (reference sequence). This CDR3 region has 12 residues. J gave up 9 bases and V 2 bases, and 4 bases lay outside the gene matches. The CDR3 nucleotides read TGTGCCTGGAGTCCCCGGGACAGTGAGCAGTTCTTC. It encodes CAWSPRDSEQFF. Together with reference TRBV30 and TRBJ2-1, the CDR3 gives the full variable domain: SQTIHQWPATLVQPVGSPLSLECTVEGTSNPNLYWYRQAAGRGLQLLFYSVGIGQISSEVPQNLSASRPQDRQFILSSKKLLLSDSGFYLCAWSPRDSEQFFGPGTRLTVL.

The chain carries TRBV10-2 and TRBJ1-1; TRBD1 might be the D (6 bases). The CDR3 is 12 residues long. With 8 bases removed from V and 4 bases from J, the gap between germline ends came to 11 bases. From germline, CDR1 is WSHSY and CDR2 SAAADI. The chain's CDR3 is CASSPGATEAFF. CDR3 DNA sequence: TGCGCCAGCTCTCCAGGGGCCACTGAAGCTTTCTTT.

The chain carries TRBV5-8 and TRBJ2-7, with 8 bases aligning to TRBD1. Germline trimming cut 4 bases from V and 3 bases from J; bases unmatched to any gene: 6. Per germline, CDR1 SGHTS and CDR2 YDEGEE. This CDR3 has 14 residues. The CDR3 DNA follows: TGTGCCAGCAGCGGGGGACAGGTCCTCTACGAGCAGTACGTC. Protein: CASSGGQVLYEQYV.

V usage is TRBV9 and J usage is TRBJ1-1; D is perhaps TRBD1 (5 bases). This CDR3 has 14 amino acids. The V and J ends lost 1 base and 6 bases respectively, with 13 bases between them. Germline-derived CDR1 and CDR2 are SGDLS and YYNGEE. CDR3 DNA sequence: TGTGCCAGCAGCGTATGGGGCGGGGAGGCTGAAGCTTTCTTT. Protein product: CASSVWGGEAEAFF. The entire variable domain, with the rest obtained from reference TRBV9 and TRBJ1-1, is as follows: DSGVTQTPKHLITATGQRVTLRCSPRSGDLSVYWYQQSLDQGLQFLIQYYNGEERAKGNILERFSAQQFPDLHSELNLSSLELGDSALYFCASSVWGGEAEAFFGQGTRLTVV.